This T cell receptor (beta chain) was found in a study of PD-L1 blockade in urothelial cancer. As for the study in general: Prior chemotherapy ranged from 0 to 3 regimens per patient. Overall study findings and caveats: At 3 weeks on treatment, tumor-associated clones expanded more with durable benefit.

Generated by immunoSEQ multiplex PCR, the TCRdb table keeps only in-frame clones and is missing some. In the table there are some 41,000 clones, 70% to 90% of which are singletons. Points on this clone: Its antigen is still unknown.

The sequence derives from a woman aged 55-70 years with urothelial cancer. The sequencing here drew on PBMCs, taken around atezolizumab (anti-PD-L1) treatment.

CDR3 sequence reads: CASSPGQGVQPQHF. The CDR3, as DNA: TGTGCCAGCAGCCCAGGACAGGGTGTGCAGCCCCAGCATTTT. The genes are TRBV11-2 and TRBJ1-5, with TRBD1 matching over 8 bases. V lost 5 bases and J lost 7; bases outside the gene matches: 7. This CDR3 has 14 residues. Germline CDR1 SGHAT, CDR2 FQNNGV.